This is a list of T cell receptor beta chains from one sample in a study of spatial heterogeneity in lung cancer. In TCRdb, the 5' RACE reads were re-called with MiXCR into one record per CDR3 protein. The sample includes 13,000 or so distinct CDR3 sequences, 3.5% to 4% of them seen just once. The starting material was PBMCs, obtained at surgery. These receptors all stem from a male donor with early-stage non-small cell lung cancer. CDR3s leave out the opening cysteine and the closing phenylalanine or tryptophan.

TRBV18 ASSPPVGTEAF
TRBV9 ASSNSPHSNQPQH
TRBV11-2 ASSRGEHIQY
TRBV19 ASGNRDVGSNQPQH
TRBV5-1 ASSRTGFLDTEAF
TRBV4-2 ASSPRSRDRPTGELF
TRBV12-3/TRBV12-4 ASSLALAGGYEQY
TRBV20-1 SAPIGGHNEQF
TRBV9 ASSAGLAGDYEQY
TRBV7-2 ASSSRQGPYEQY
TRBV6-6 ASSYDRNYGYT
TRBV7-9 ASSQRVYYEQY
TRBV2 ASRRDSNQPQH
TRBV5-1 ASSLGQGYNEQF